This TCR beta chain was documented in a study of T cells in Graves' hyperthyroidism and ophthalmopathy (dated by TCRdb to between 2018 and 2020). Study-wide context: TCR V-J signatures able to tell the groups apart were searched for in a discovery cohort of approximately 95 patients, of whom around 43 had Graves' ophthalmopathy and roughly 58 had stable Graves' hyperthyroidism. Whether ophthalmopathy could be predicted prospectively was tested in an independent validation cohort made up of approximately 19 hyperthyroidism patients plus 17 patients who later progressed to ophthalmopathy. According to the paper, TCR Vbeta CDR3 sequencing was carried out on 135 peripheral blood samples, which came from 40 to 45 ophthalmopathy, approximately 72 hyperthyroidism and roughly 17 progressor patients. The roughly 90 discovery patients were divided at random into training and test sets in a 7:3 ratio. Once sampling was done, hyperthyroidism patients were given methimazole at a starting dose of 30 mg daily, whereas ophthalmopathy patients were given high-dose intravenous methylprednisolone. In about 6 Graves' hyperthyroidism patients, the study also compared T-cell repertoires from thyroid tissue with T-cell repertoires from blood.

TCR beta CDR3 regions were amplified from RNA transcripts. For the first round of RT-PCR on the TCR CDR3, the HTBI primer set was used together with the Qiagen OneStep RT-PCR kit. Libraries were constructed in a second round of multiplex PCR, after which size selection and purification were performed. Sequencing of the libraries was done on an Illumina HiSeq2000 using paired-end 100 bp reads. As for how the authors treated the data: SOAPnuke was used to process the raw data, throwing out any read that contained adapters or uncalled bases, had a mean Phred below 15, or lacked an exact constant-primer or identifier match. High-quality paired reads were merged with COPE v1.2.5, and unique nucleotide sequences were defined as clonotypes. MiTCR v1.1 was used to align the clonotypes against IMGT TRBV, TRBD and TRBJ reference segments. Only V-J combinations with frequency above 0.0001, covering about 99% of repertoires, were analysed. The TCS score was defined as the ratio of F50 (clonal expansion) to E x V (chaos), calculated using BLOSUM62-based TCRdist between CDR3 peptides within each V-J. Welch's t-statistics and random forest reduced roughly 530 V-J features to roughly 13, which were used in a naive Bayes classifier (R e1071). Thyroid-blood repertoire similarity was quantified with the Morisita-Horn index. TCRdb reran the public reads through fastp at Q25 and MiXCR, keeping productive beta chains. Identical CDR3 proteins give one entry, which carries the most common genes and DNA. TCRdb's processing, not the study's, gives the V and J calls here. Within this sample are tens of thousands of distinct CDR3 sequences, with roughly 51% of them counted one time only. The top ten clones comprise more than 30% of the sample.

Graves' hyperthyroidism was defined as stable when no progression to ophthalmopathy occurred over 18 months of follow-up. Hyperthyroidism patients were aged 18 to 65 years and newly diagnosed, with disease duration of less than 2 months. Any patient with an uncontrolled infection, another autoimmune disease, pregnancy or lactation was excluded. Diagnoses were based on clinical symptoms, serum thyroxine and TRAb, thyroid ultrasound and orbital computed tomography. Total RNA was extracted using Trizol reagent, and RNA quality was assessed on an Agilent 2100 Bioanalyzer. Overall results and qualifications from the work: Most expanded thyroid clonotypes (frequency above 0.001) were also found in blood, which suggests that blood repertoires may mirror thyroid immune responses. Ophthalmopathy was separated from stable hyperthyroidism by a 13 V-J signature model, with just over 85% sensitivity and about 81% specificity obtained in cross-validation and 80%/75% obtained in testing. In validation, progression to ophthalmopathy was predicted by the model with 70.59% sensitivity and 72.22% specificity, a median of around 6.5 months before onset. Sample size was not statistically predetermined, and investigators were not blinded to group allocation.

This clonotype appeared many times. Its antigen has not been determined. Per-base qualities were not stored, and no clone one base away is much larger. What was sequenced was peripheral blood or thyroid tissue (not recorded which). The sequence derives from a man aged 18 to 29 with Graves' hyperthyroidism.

The DNA reads TGCAGTGCTCCTCCGGGGCAAGAGACCCAGTACTTC. The encoded protein is CSAPPGQETQYF. The rearrangement joined TRBV20-1 to TRBJ2-5; tentative D gene TRBD2, with 5 bases matching. V is shortened by 5 bases, J by 2 bases, and the region joining them spans 9 bases. The CDR3 sequence holds 12 residues, the cysteine and phenylalanine included. This entry keeps only the CDR3 DNA: 36 bases, framed from base 1. CDR1 and CDR2, looked up from the germline V gene (reference sequence), are DFQATT and SNEGSKA.